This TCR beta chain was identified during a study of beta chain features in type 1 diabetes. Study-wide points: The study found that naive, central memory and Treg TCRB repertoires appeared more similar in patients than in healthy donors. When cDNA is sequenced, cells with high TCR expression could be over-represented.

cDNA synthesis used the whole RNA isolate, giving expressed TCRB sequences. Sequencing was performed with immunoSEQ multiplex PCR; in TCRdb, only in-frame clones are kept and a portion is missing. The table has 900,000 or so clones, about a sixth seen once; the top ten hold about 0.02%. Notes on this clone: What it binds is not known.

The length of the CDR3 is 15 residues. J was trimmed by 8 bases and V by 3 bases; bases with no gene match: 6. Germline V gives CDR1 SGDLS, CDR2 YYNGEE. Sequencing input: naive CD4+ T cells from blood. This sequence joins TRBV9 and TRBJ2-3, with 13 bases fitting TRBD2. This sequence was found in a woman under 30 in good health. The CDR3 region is CASSARTSGSGTQYF. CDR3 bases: TGTGCCAGCAGCGCCCGGACTAGCGGGAGTGGTACGCAGTATTTT.